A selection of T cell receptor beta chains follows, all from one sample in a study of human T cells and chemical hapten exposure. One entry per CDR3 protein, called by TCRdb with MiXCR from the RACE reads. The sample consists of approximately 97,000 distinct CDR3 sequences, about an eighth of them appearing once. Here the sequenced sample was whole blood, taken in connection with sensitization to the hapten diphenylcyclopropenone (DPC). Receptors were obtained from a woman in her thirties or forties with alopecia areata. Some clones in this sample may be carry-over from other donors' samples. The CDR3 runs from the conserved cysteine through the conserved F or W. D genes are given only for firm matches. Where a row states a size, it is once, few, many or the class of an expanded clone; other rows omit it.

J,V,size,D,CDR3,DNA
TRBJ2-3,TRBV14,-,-,CASSQVYGTGEQYF,TGTGCCAGCAGCCAAGTCTACGGCACCGGGGAGCAGTATTTT
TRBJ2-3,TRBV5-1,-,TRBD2,CVSGRTSGMADTQYF,TGCGTCAGCGGGAGGACTAGCGGGATGGCAGATACGCAGTATTTT
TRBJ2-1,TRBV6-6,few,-,CASRKRPIGNDNEQFF,TGTGCCAGCAGGAAAAGACCTATTGGGAACGACAATGAGCAGTTCTTC
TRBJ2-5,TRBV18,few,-,CASSPEPGWETQYF,TGTGCCAGCTCACCAGAGCCAGGGTGGGAGACCCAGTACTTC
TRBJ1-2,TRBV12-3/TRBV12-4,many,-,CASSLDLAVPGYTF,TGTGCCAGCAGTTTAGATTTGGCAGTACCCGGCTACACCTTC
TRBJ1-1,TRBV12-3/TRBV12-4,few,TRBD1,CASSMGQGREAFF,TGTGCCAGCAGTATGGGACAGGGGCGTGAAGCTTTCTTT
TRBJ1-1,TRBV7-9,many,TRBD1,CASSLAVPGQVPGAFF,TGTGCCAGCAGCTTAGCCGTCCCGGGACAGGTCCCGGGCGCTTTCTTT
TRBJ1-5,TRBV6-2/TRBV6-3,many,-,CASSPGSPGNQPQHF,TGTGCCAGCAGCCCGGGATCCCCGGGCAATCAGCCCCAGCATTTT
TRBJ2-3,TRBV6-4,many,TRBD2,CASSDSSGTSADTQYF,TGTGCCAGCAGTGACTCCTCCGGGACTAGCGCAGATACGCAGTATTTT
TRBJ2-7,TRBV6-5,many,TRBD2,CAARTSGSYEQYF,TGTGCCGCCCGGACTAGCGGGAGTTACGAGCAGTACTTC
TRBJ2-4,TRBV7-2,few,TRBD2,CASSTSGLLAKNIQYF,TGTGCCAGCAGCACTAGCGGGTTACTAGCCAAAAACATTCAGTACTTC
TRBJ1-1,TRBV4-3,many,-,CASSQDPRQRNTEAFF,TGCGCCAGCAGCCAAGATCCGCGACAGAGGAACACTGAAGCTTTCTTT